The present T cell receptor beta chain was sequenced within a study of blood T cell repertoires in COVID-19 (dated by TCRdb to 2018 to 2020). Looking at the study overall: Samples covering the acute and convalescent phases of COVID-19 were provided by collaborators in the United States, Italy and Spain. The prospective study material was composed of cDNA or gDNA derived from T cells, B-cell-depleted T cells, or PBMCs. Subjects who had been exposed to COVID-19, were actively infected with it, or had recovered from it provided the deeply sampled blood TCRbeta repertoires that made up the dataset. The repertoires were made available in a free public database intended to serve as a resource for research on the immune response to SARS-CoV-2. The samples were drawn from two sources: the first 160 participants of the ongoing ImmuneRACE study, and about 1,300 subjects contributed by 6 global collaborators. Sample metadata almost always included a de-identified subject ID, COVID-19 status, age in years and sex. Where available, HLA class I and class II types were obtained from metadata supplied by the sample provider rather than from assay-based typing. What the research found in general, with its limitations: The amount of clinical and demographic metadata varied by source and participant and was provided uncurated.

Notes on this clone: What this receptor recognizes is not known. One base away there is no much larger clone; base qualities are not given.

The immunoSEQ Assay, a bias-controlled multiplex PCR, was used to amplify TCRbeta CDR3 regions from genomic DNA. The study's own analysis went as follows. Within the assay, amplification of reference gene primers was used to estimate how many nucleated cells each sample contained. To quantify the absolute abundance of each unique TCRbeta CDR3 rearrangement, sequence reads were collapsed and filtered. Productive Simpson clonality was computed per sample as the square root of Simpson's diversity index over productive rearrangements. Drawn from immuneACCESS, this table holds only the in-frame rearrangements with V and J called that TCRdb kept. Clones are partly lost; checked studies trace under half to an unresolved V gene and leave the rest unexplained. V, J and clone size reflect that table, while D and trimming were determined from the DNA. Present in this sample are about 76,000 clones, approximately 86% of which were seen just once. The top ten constitute 15% to 20% of the sample.

Taken from cysteine to phenylalanine, the CDR3 has 13 residues. Of all the DNA, just the CDR3 is kept, 39 bases in frame from base 1. The CDR1 and CDR2 encoded by the germline V gene are SGHTA and FQGNSA. V is cut by 1 base and J by 7 bases, and the space between the germline ends is 11 bases. Each collaborating institution followed its own protocols to collect whole blood in K2EDTA tubes. Collaborator samples were shipped for TCRbeta analysis as frozen whole blood, isolated PBMCs, or DNA extracted from either sample type. The rearranged segments are TRBV7-2 and TRBJ2-7; the best D guess is TRBD2, with 6 bases matching. The sequenced sample consisted of peripheral blood. The source of this sequence is a human donor in a cohort sampled during active COVID-19. The CDR3 protein is CASSLGLGREQYF. The DNA reads TGTGCCAGCAGCTTAGGTCTAGGGAGGGAGCAGTACTTC.